A selection of T cell receptor beta chains follows, all from one sample in a study of blood T cell repertoires in COVID-19. Assay: immunoSEQ multiplex PCR; the TCRdb copy retains only in-frame clones and omits some. This sample has more than 60,000 clones; 84% occur once, and the top ten carry around 3.4%. The sample comprised peripheral blood. The receptors stem from a man aged 45 to 65 with acute or convalescent COVID-19. CDR3s include the opening cysteine and the closing phenylalanine or tryptophan. The D gene is left open where the match is weak. Clone size is shown for a subset of rows, as once, few, many or a class of expanded clone.

D	V	J	size	CDR3	DNA
NA	TRBV24-1	TRBJ2-7	NA	CATSDLDTGNEQYF	TGTGCCACCAGTGATTTGGACACAGGGAACGAGCAGTACTTC
NA	TRBV19	TRBJ1-1	NA	CASSSNPRSQAFF	TGTGCCAGTAGCTCCAACCCCAGATCCCAAGCTTTCTTT
NA	TRBV7-2	TRBJ1-6	NA	CASSLGSGLSSPLHF	TGTGCCAGCAGCTTAGGTTCAGGGCTGAGCTCACCCCTCCACTTT
NA	TRBV30	TRBJ1-2	few	CAWSVKEGGLSGYTF	TGTGCCTGGAGTGTAAAGGAGGGAGGACTATCTGGCTACACCTTC
NA	TRBV5-1	TRBJ1-1	once	CASSFSISERWSNTEAFF	TGCGCCAGCAGCTTTTCAATAAGTGAGCGATGGTCGAACACTGAAGCTTTCTTT
NA	TRBV7-2	TRBJ1-3	NA	CASSLGQGNTIYF	TGTGCCAGCAGCTTAGGACAGGGAAACACCATATATTTT
TRBD2	TRBV4-1	TRBJ2-1	NA	CASSLNLAGLYNEQFF	TGCGCCAGCAGCCTCAATTTAGCGGGATTGTACAATGAGCAGTTCTTC
TRBD2	TRBV6-1	TRBJ2-3	NA	CASSEVLAGPTSTDTQYF	TGTGCCAGCAGTGAAGTTCTAGCGGGGCCAACTAGCACAGATACGCAGTATTTT
TRBD2	TRBV10-3	TRBJ2-3	once	CASAGGTDTQYF	TGTGCCAGTGCGGGGGGGACAGATACGCAGTATTTT
NA	TRBV10-3	TRBJ2-1	NA	CAISESSGGRYNEQFF	TGTGCCATCAGTGAGTCGAGTGGCGGCCGCTACAATGAGCAGTTCTTC
TRBD2	TRBV7-2	TRBJ2-2	NA	CASSLVGGGGTGELFF	TGTGCCAGCAGCTTAGTAGGCGGGGGGGGCACCGGGGAGCTGTTTTTT
TRBD1	TRBV6-5	TRBJ2-7	NA	CASRMGQGYEQYF	TGTGCCAGCAGAATGGGACAGGGCTACGAGCAGTACTTC
NA	TRBV30	TRBJ2-1	NA	CAWSVSTRSSNEQFF	TGTGCCTGGAGTGTTAGTACTAGATCAAGTAATGAGCAGTTCTTC
NA	TRBV4-2	TRBJ2-7	once	CASSQKDSRGDEQYF	TGTGCCAGCAGCCAAAAGGACAGTCGCGGAGACGAGCAGTACTTC
NA	TRBV15	TRBJ2-1	NA	CATSRTGDTNNEQFF	TGTGCCACCAGCAGAACGGGGGATACCAACAATGAGCAGTTCTTC
NA	TRBV7-2	TRBJ1-2	NA	CASSGYPPDTSGGYTF	TGTGCCAGCAGCGGATACCCTCCGGACACATCGGGCGGCTACACCTTC
NA	TRBV7-2	TRBJ2-3	NA	CASSLILTDTQYF	TGTGCCAGCAGCTTAATCCTCACAGATACGCAGTATTTT
TRBD1	TRBV5-1	TRBJ1-2	NA	CASSLDTGGLISGYTF	TGCGCCAGCAGCTTGGATACAGGGGGGCTTATTAGTGGCTACACCTTC
TRBD2	TRBV9	TRBJ2-7	NA	CASSVTSGNSYEQYF	TGTGCCAGCAGCGTAACTAGCGGAAACTCCTACGAGCAGTACTTC
NA	TRBV12-2	TRBJ2-7	NA	CASRLEGLANPPYEQYF	TGTGCAAGTCGCTTAGAGGGGCTAGCGAATCCCCCCTACGAGCAGTACTTC
TRBD2	TRBV14	TRBJ2-3	NA	CASSQTSGGADTQYF	TGTGCCAGCAGCCAGACTAGCGGGGGGGCGGATACGCAGTATTTT
NA	TRBV7-9	TRBJ1-3	NA	CASSHGLRGRNTIYF	TGTGCCAGCAGCCATGGCCTCAGGGGTAGAAACACCATATATTTT
TRBD1	TRBV6-5	TRBJ1-1	NA	CASSYSKGQGPTEAFF	TGTGCCAGCAGTTACTCGAAGGGACAGGGTCCCACTGAAGCTTTCTTT
NA	TRBV6-1	TRBJ2-7	NA	CASSEGRSGVYEQYF	TGTGCCAGCAGTGAAGGGAGGTCAGGGGTCTACGAGCAGTACTTC
NA	TRBV27	TRBJ1-5	NA	CASSSVKINQPQHF	TGTGCCAGCAGTTCTGTAAAAATAAATCAGCCCCAGCATTTT
TRBD2	TRBV9	TRBJ2-3	NA	CASGGLAGAPGAPQYF	TGTGCCAGCGGTGGACTAGCGGGGGCCCCCGGCGCTCCGCAGTATTTT
NA	TRBV24-1	TRBJ2-1	NA	CATSDLNQGRDEQFF	TGTGCCACCAGTGATTTAAATCAGGGGAGGGATGAGCAGTTCTTC
TRBD1	TRBV9	TRBJ2-2	once	CASSENRDRGATGELFF	TGTGCCAGCAGCGAAAACCGGGACAGGGGAGCCACCGGGGAGCTGTTTTTT
TRBD2	TRBV5-6	TRBJ2-7	NA	CASSLVGRASYEQYF	TGTGCCAGCAGCTTGGTCGGGAGGGCCTCCTACGAGCAGTACTTC
NA	TRBV21-1	TRBJ1-1	few	CASSKAHLTGEAFF	TGTGCCAGCAGCAAAGCTCACCTCACAGGTGAAGCTTTCTTT
NA	TRBV10-3	TRBJ1-6	NA	CAISHRNYDSPLHF	TGTGCCATCAGCCACAGGAACTATGATTCACCCCTCCACTTT
TRBD1	TRBV2	TRBJ1-5	NA	CASSEEEGAPQHF	TGTGCCAGCAGTGAAGAGGAGGGGGCCCCCCAGCATTTT
TRBD1	TRBV29-1	TRBJ1-1	few	CSADRGRGTEAFF	TGCAGCGCCGACAGGGGGCGGGGGACTGAAGCTTTCTTT
TRBD1	TRBV20-1	TRBJ2-2	NA	CSASRGTGRAGELFF	TGCAGTGCTAGTCGGGGGACAGGGAGGGCCGGGGAGCTGTTTTTT
NA	TRBV27	TRBJ1-1	NA	CATRGVGAEAFF	TGTGCCACCCGGGGGGTAGGCGCTGAAGCTTTCTTT
NA	TRBV4-3	TRBJ1-2	NA	CASSQDSTGGLYGYTF	TGCGCCAGCAGCCAAGACTCGACAGGCGGTCTCTATGGCTACACCTTC
TRBD1	TRBV27	TRBJ2-2	many	CASSGRQGANTGELFF	TGTGCCAGCAGTGGGCGACAGGGGGCTAACACCGGGGAGCTGTTTTTT
TRBD2	TRBV5-6	TRBJ2-1	NA	CASSLASYYGGDEQFF	TGTGCCAGCAGCTTGGCCAGCTATTATGGGGGGGATGAGCAGTTCTTC
NA	TRBV6-6	TRBJ2-2	NA	CASTWGQDGELFF	TGTGCCAGCACATGGGGGCAGGACGGGGAGCTGTTTTTT
NA	TRBV6-2/TRBV6-3	TRBJ1-1	NA	CASSLIPNTEAFF	TGTGCCAGCAGCCTCATTCCGAACACTGAAGCTTTCTTT
TRBD2	TRBV28	TRBJ2-5	NA	CASSLGLAGVETQYF	TGTGCCAGCAGTTTAGGGCTAGCGGGAGTGGAGACCCAGTACTTC
NA	TRBV27	TRBJ2-2	NA	CASSPGRAGELFF	TGTGCCAGCAGCCCCGGTCGGGCCGGGGAGCTGTTTTTT
NA	TRBV7-9	TRBJ2-3	NA	CASSLSTSTDTQYF	TGTGCCAGCAGCCTCTCGACTAGCACAGATACGCAGTATTTT
NA	TRBV27	TRBJ1-4	NA	CASSFGRDPWGEKLFF	TGTGCCAGCAGTTTTGGCAGGGATCCCTGGGGTGAAAAACTGTTTTTT
TRBD1	TRBV5-1	TRBJ1-6	NA	CASSLDTGTGNSPLHF	TGCGCCAGCAGCCTAGACACCGGGACAGGGAATTCACCCCTCCACTTT
NA	TRBV6-1	TRBJ2-5	NA	CASSDRKGGSKETQYF	TGTGCCAGCAGTGATCGGAAAGGGGGATCAAAAGAGACCCAGTACTTC
NA	TRBV10-3	TRBJ2-7	NA	CAISDRERYEQYF	TGTGCCATCAGTGATCGGGAACGCTACGAGCAGTACTTC
NA	TRBV9	TRBJ1-6	NA	CASSVDSGVGSYNSPLHF	TGTGCCAGCAGCGTAGACTCCGGGGTGGGCTCCTATAATTCACCCCTCCACTTT
NA	TRBV27	TRBJ2-7	NA	CASSYAGTPYEQYF	TGTGCCAGCAGTTACGCAGGCACTCCCTACGAGCAGTACTTC
NA	TRBV6-2/TRBV6-3	TRBJ2-3	NA	CASSFGQRAPDTQYF	TGTGCCAGCAGTTTCGGACAGAGAGCCCCAGATACGCAGTATTTT
NA	TRBV18	TRBJ1-1	NA	CASSRGLTQNTEAFF	TGTGCCAGCTCACGGGGACTTACACAAAACACTGAAGCTTTCTTT
NA	TRBV5-1	TRBJ2-3	NA	CASTQKQGGDTQYF	TGCGCCAGCACCCAGAAACAGGGTGGAGATACGCAGTATTTT
NA	TRBV3-1/TRBV3-2	TRBJ1-1	NA	CASSQETAGREAFF	TGTGCCAGCAGCCAAGAAACGGCGGGCCGGGAAGCTTTCTTT